This T cell receptor beta chain was recorded in a study of T cells in Graves' hyperthyroidism and ophthalmopathy. Study-level results: Separation of ophthalmopathy from stable hyperthyroidism was achieved by a 13 V-J model.

The ends were cut back, 7 bases at V and 6 bases at J, with 12 bases in the middle. The CDR3 loop spans 12 amino acids. Germline V gene data show CDR1 as MNHEY and CDR2 as SVGAGI. This clonotype was observed many times. Its antigen is not known. Amplification targeted TCR beta CDR3 regions from RNA transcripts. HTBI primers were employed in a first-round RT-PCR of the TCR CDR3. Via MiXCR, TCRdb re-called the multiplex PCR reads, giving one row per CDR3 protein. The sample records about 350,000 distinct CDR3 sequences, 15% to 20% being singletons. The rearrangement joins TRBV6-5 to TRBJ1-1; D perhaps matches TRBD1 (5 bases). Sequencing was done on a sample of blood. The sequence came from a woman aged 40 to 49 with Graves' ophthalmopathy. CDR3 region: CASIWRGAEAFF. Here the CDR3 DNA reads TGTGCCAGCATTTGGAGGGGTGCTGAAGCTTTCTTT.